This TCR beta chain was retrieved from a study of blood T cell repertoires in COVID-19. About the research overall: T cells, B-cell-depleted T cells, or PBMCs supplied cDNA or gDNA.

The CDR3 runs to 16 residues. Generated by immunoSEQ multiplex PCR, the TCRdb table keeps only in-frame clones and is missing some. The data hold fewer than 250,000 clones, with 70% to 85% observed a single time. The clonotype comes from a woman aged 30 to 39 who had recovered from COVID-19. The V and J genes are TRBV12-2 and TRBJ1-6. TRBV12-2 is a recognized pseudogene. Sequenced: PBMCs or T cells enriched from blood (not recorded which). CDR3 region: CASRSPRVPFGSPLHF. CDR3 DNA: TGTGCAAGTCGCTCCCCGAGGGTACCCTTTGGTTCACCCCTCCACTTT.